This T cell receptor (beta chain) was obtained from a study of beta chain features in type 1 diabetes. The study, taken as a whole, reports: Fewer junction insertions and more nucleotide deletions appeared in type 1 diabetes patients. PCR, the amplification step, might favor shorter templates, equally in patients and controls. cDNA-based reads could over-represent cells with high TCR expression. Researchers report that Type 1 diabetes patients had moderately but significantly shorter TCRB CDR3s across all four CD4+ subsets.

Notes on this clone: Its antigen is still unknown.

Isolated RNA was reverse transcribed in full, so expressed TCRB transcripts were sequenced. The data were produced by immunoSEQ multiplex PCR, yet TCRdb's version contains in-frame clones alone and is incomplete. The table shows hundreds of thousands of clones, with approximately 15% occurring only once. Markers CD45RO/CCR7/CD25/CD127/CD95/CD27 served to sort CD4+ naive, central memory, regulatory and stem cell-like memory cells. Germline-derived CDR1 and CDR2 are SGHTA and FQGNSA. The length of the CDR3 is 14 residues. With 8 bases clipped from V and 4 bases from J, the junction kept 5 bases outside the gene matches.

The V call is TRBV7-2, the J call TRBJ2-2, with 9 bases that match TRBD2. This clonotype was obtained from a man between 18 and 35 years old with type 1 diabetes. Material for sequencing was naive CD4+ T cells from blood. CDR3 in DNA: TGTGCCAGCGGGACTAGCCGTGGCACCGGGGAGCTGTTTTTT. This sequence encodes CASGTSRGTGELFF.